This is a list of T cell receptor beta chains from one sample in a study of T cells in Graves' hyperthyroidism and ophthalmopathy. TCRdb redid the calling of the multiplex PCR reads with MiXCR, one entry per CDR3 protein. The data hold hundreds of thousands of distinct CDR3 sequences, with about 20% observed a single time. The sample was blood. The receptors come from a man aged 35-49 years with Graves' ophthalmopathy. The CDR3 runs from the conserved cysteine through the conserved F or W. The order of the fields is clone size, D gene, J gene, V gene, CDR3 protein, CDR3 DNA. The D gene is left open where the match is weak. Clone size is given for some rows only: seen once, a few or many times, or a class if the clone is expanded.

. . TRBJ2-3 TRBV2 CASSDPQGGDEGTDTQYF TGTGCCAGCAGTGACCCACAGGGGGGGGATGAGGGCACAGATACGCAGTATTTT
few . TRBJ1-4 TRBV5-1 CASSSTVGSEKLFF TGCGCCAGCAGCTCGACAGTAGGAAGTGAAAAACTGTTTTTT
few . TRBJ2-5 TRBV14 CASSLFTGVQETQYF TGTGCCAGCAGCCTTTTCACGGGGGTCCAAGAGACCCAGTACTTC
few . TRBJ2-7 TRBV7-8 CASSLAGDTYSYEQYF TGTGCCAGCAGCTTAGCTGGGGACACCTACTCCTACGAGCAGTACTTC
. . TRBJ1-5 TRBV7-2 CAGSLGPGAPDQPQHF TGTGCCGGCAGCTTAGGGCCAGGGGCACCGGATCAGCCCCAGCATTTT
. TRBD1 TRBJ1-1 TRBV11-2 CASSSGQGPFTEAFF TGTGCCAGCAGCTCGGGACAGGGGCCCTTCACTGAAGCTTTCTTT
few TRBD2 TRBJ2-1 TRBV5-1 CASSPPGLAGNNEQFF TGCGCCAGCAGCCCGCCGGGACTAGCGGGAAACAATGAGCAGTTCTTC
once TRBD2 TRBJ2-1 TRBV11-2 CASGYPPTGTSGRVRYEQFF TGTGCCAGCGGATACCCCCCTACCGGGACTAGCGGGAGAGTACGATATGAGCAGTTCTTC
. TRBD1 TRBJ2-1 TRBV4-3 CASSPTGTGGREQFF TGCGCCAGCAGCCCTACCGGGACAGGGGGTCGTGAGCAGTTCTTC
few . TRBJ1-2 TRBV7-8 CASSPDPWGAGAYTF TGTGCCAGCAGCCCCGATCCATGGGGGGCTGGCGCCTACACCTTC
many . TRBJ1-1 TRBV7-6 CASSLAVGVFMNTEAFF TGTGCCAGCAGCTTAGCAGTGGGCGTCTTCATGAACACTGAAGCTTTCTTT
few . TRBJ1-6 TRBV28 CASSSGTQSETQYF TGTGCCAGCAGTTCCGGGACACAATCGGAGACCCAGTACTTT
many . TRBJ2-1 TRBV3-1 CASRTPGNEQFF TGTGCCAGCAGGACCCCAGGGAATGAGCAGTTCTTC
many . TRBJ2-7 TRBV5-1 CASSLGTGPRGYEQYF TGCGCCAGCAGCTTGGGGACGGGACCCCGAGGCTACGAGCAGTACTTC
many . TRBJ2-5 TRBV27 CASSIRGLVETQYF TGTGCCAGCAGTATTCGAGGGTTGGTAGAGACCCAGTACTTC
. . TRBJ1-2 TRBV2 CASTPAYGYTF TGTGCCAGCACCCCGGCATATGGCTACACCTTC
many TRBD1 TRBJ2-1 TRBV20-1 CSALRQGARGYNEQFF TGCAGTGCACTTCGACAGGGGGCGCGGGGGTACAATGAGCAGTTCTTC
many TRBD1 TRBJ1-1 TRBV7-2 CASSYRQGGTEAFF TGTGCCAGCAGCTACCGACAGGGAGGCACTGAAGCTTTCTTT
few . TRBJ2-4 TRBV3-1 CASSQDPGRGGLGRAKNIQYF TGTGCCAGCAGCCAAGATCCAGGCAGGGGCGGTTTAGGAAGAGCCAAAAACATTCAGTACTTC
many . TRBJ2-7 TRBV7-8 CASSLEWEQYF TGTGCCAGCAGCTTAGAATGGGAGCAGTACTTC
. TRBD2 TRBJ2-3 TRBV3-1 CASSQDPAGGPLDTQYF TGTGCCAGCAGCCAAGATCCGGCGGGAGGGCCCTTAGATACGCAGTATTTT
. TRBD1 TRBJ2-7 TRBV20-1 CSAEGGLGEQYF TGCAGTGCCGAAGGGGGCCTCGGGGAGCAGTACTTC
many . TRBJ1-2 TRBV2 CASIDWGSNYGYTF TGTGCCAGCATCGACTGGGGATCTAACTATGGCTACACCTTC
few . TRBJ2-7 TRBV3-1 CASSQDAPSTAYEQYF TGTGCCAGCAGCCAAGACGCCCCCAGCACCGCCTACGAGCAGTACTTC
few . TRBJ2-5 TRBV18 CASSRTAETQYF TGTGCCAGCTCCCGGACAGCGGAGACCCAGTACTTC
. TRBD2 TRBJ2-2 TRBV2 CASSAERGIGPGELFF TGTGCCAGCAGCGCAGAGCGGGGTATCGGGCCCGGGGAGCTGTTTTTT
. . TRBJ1-2 TRBV7-6 CASSLGERSVGGYTF TGTGCCAGCAGCTTAGGGGAGAGATCGGTGGGTGGCTACACCTTC
few . TRBJ2-7 TRBV28 CASSLSGVRWEEQYF TGTGCCAGCAGTTTATCGGGGGTTAGGTGGGAGGAGCAGTACTTC
. . TRBJ1-2 TRBV18 CASSPEGAARNYGYTF TGTGCCAGCTCACCAGAAGGGGCCGCCCGAAACTATGGCTACACCTTC
many . TRBJ1-2 TRBV7-2 CASSPSPGNGYTF TGTGCCAGCAGCCCATCACCAGGCAATGGCTACACCTTC
. TRBD1 TRBJ2-4 TRBV3-1 CASSGQGSGIQYF TGTGCCAGCAGCGGACAGGGTTCGGGCATTCAGTACTTC
many . TRBJ2-7 TRBV7-2 CASSARTSPAYEQYF TGTGCCAGCAGCGCGCGGACAAGCCCAGCCTACGAGCAGTACTTC
many TRBD1 TRBJ1-2 TRBV2 CASSGTGGSSYGYTF TGTGCCAGCAGTGGAACAGGGGGTTCGTCCTATGGCTACACCTTC
few . TRBJ1-2 TRBV6-1 CASSGQRGAGDYGYTF TGTGCCAGCAGTGGACAACGGGGGGCTGGGGACTATGGCTACACCTTC
. . TRBJ2-7 TRBV5-1 CASSTQGGTDEQYF TGCGCCAGCAGCACACAGGGGGGGACGGACGAGCAGTACTTC
. TRBD1 TRBJ1-1 TRBV27 CASSLNGQGKNTEAFF TGTGCCAGCAGTCTAAATGGACAGGGCAAAAACACTGAAGCTTTCTTT
many . TRBJ2-5 TRBV6-1 CASSETFQETQYF TGTGCCAGCAGTGAAACTTTTCAAGAGACCCAGTACTTC
few . TRBJ1-2 TRBV2 CASSDDIAKVGYTF TGTGCCAGCAGTGATGACATAGCTAAGGTGGGCTACACCTTC
many . TRBJ2-1 TRBV7-2 CASSLARGAPGRYNEQFF TGTGCCAGCAGCTTAGCGCGGGGAGCCCCGGGACGGTACAATGAGCAGTTCTTC
. . TRBJ1-1 TRBV12-3/TRBV12-4 CASSTPIAFF TGTGCCAGCAGTACTCCCATAGCTTTCTTT
. TRBD1 TRBJ2-7 TRBV10-3 CAISAQGYEQYF TGTGCCATCAGTGCACAGGGGTACGAGCAGTACTTC
many . TRBJ2-7 TRBV7-8 CASSFNKLSYYPFKQYF TGTGCCAGCAGCTTCAACAAATTGTCTTATTACCCGTTCAAGCAGTACTTC
. . TRBJ2-6 TRBV5-5 CASSSEVSQRLSGANVLTF TGTGCCAGCAGCTCGGAAGTATCACAGAGACTCTCTGGGGCCAACGTCCTGACTTTC
many . TRBJ2-7 TRBV24-1 CATSDSGVTYEQYF TGTGCCACCAGTGACTCAGGGGTCACCTACGAGCAGTACTTC
. TRBD1 TRBJ1-3 TRBV5-1 CASTGQGSGNTIYF TGCGCCAGCACCGGACAGGGGTCTGGAAACACCATATATTTT